This T cell receptor (beta chain) was obtained from a study of human T cells and chemical hapten exposure. On the study more broadly: Alopecia areata, totalis or universalis was found in mostly female patients. How much TCR each sample yielded varied, mostly because pooled library volumes differed slightly.

A note on this clonotype: The antigen is not known.

Study-wide points: Compared to controls, expanded TCRs made significantly more large clusters of similar CDR3s.

TCRdb itself ran the RACE reads through MiXCR, one entry per CDR3 protein. The table includes tens of thousands of distinct CDR3 sequences, around 8.8% detected once. CDR1 DFQATT and CDR2 SNEGSKA come from the germline V gene (reference sequence). J was trimmed by 7 bases and V by 6 bases; bases with no gene match: 10. The CDR3 has 15 residues. Time point indicated: patch test 2, 6 weeks after DPC sensitization. As to treatment: therapeutic diphenylcyclopropenone sensitization with weekly scalp DPC. This clonotype was obtained from a woman in her forties or fifties with alopecia areata. Some clones in this sample may be carry-over from other donors' samples. This chain connects TRBV20-1 to TRBJ1-6; TRBD1 matches at 9 bases. The sequenced sample was whole blood, obtained in connection with sensitization to the hapten diphenylcyclopropenone (DPC). The CDR3 region has the DNA TGCAGTGCCTCACCGGGACAGGGTTCAAATTCACCCCTCCACTTT. Its translation is CSASPGQGSNSPLHF.